This entry lists 26 T cell receptor beta chains sequenced from one sample in a study of OX40 agonist ivuxolimab in advanced cancers. Some clones are missing from TCRdb's copy, which holds only in-frame ones; the method was immunoSEQ multiplex PCR. The data show 55,000 to 70,000 clones, about 87% seen once. Source: CD4+ or CD8+ T cells sorted from blood, taken in a trial of the OX40 agonist ivuxolimab. Receptors originate from an adult with an advanced solid tumor such as melanoma, head and neck, liver or kidney cancer.

The chain has TRBV5-3 and TRBJ2-7; 11 bases match TRBD2. TRBV5-3 is given ORF status, its function remaining uncertain. The CDR3 is 15 amino acids. The ends lost 4 bases at V and 0 bases at J; junction bases unmatched: 3. CDR3 DNA: TGTGCCAGAAGCCTTAGCGGGAGGGCCTCCTACGAGCAGTACTTC. This codes for CARSLSGRASYEQYF.

The chain recombines TRBV30 with TRBJ2-2, with D tentatively TRBD1 or TRBD2 (6 bases each). The CDR3 extends over 14 amino acids. Germline CDR1 is GTSNPN and CDR2 is SVGIG (reference sequence). V was cut by 5 bases and J by 1 base, with 11 bases left in between. For the CDR3, the DNA is TGTGCCTGGGAGGGGGGAGTGAACACCGGGGAGCTGTTTTTT. It translates to CAWEGGVNTGELFF.

The CDR3 protein is CASSSGNLQPQHF. CDR3 in DNA: TGTGCCAGCAGCTCCGGGAATCTTCAGCCCCAGCATTTT. This chain joins TRBV7-9 and TRBJ1-5; D call uncertain. Trimming took 4 bases from V and 6 from J, leaving 10 bases between them. CDR1 SEHNR and CDR2 FQNEAQ come from the germline V gene (reference sequence). This CDR3 contains 13 residues.

V gene TRBV7-2 combines with J gene TRBJ2-1; D call uncertain. The V gene's germline CDR1 is SGHTA and CDR2 FQGNSA. Deletions cut 2 bases from V and 5 bases from J, with 10 bases between. This CDR3 has 14 residues. Here the CDR3 DNA reads TGTGCCAGCAGCTTATTGTACGGAAACAATGAGCAGTTCTTC. Amino acid sequence: CASSLLYGNNEQFF.

The chain combines TRBV19 with TRBJ1-1; weak D call: TRBD1 (6 bases). Germline V gene sequence: CDR1 LNHDA, CDR2 SQIVND (reference sequence). The length of the CDR3 is 12 residues. Deletions cut 7 bases from V and 3 bases from J, with 9 bases between. The CDR3 loop reads CASTGQYTEAFF. DNA of the CDR3: TGTGCCAGTACAGGACAGTACACTGAAGCTTTCTTT.

DNA of the CDR3: TGTGCCAGCTCGGACAGGGCTGAGTACACTGAAGCTTTCTTT. Amino acid sequence: CASSDRAEYTEAFF. The chain links TRBV18 to TRBJ1-1, with 8 bases lining up with TRBD1. Germline-derived CDR1 and CDR2 are KGHSH and LQKENI. V was clipped by 6 bases and J by 3 bases; unmatched bases: 6. CDR3 length: 14 amino acids.

V and J are TRBV7-3 and TRBJ2-3; D is uncertain. The CDR3 spans 13 residues. Germline V lookup: CDR1 SGHTA, CDR2 FQGTGA. V dropped 5 bases and J dropped 1 base, with 7 bases sitting between them. CDR3 sequence: CASSPHRTDTQYF. The CDR3 region has the DNA TGTGCCAGCAGCCCTCACCGCACAGATACGCAGTATTTT.

The CDR3: CASRPSGGDEQYF. CDR3 DNA sequence: TGTGCCAGCAGACCCTCGGGGGGAGACGAGCAGTACTTC. The chain joins TRBV27 to TRBJ2-7; 7 bases agree with TRBD2. This CDR3 comprises 13 residues. Per germline, CDR1 MNHEY and CDR2 SMNVEV (reference sequence). V shed 6 bases, J shed 5 bases, and the junction held 7 bases outside the gene matches.

This clone was picked up a small number of times. The gene calls are TRBV4-3 and TRBJ2-2, with 8 positions matching TRBD1. The CDR3 has 15 residues. The germline V gene encodes CDR1 LGHNA and CDR2 YSLEER. V shed 4 bases and J 3 bases; nucleotides not matched to a gene: 4. In DNA, the CDR3 is TGCGCCAGCAGCCCCGCAGGGGGCTACACCGGGGAGCTGTTTTTT. It translates to CASSPAGGYTGELFF.

The sample holds one count of this clone. The J gene is TRBJ2-1, the V gene TRBV4-1; 10 nucleotides match TRBD1. The germline V gene has CDR1 MGHRA and CDR2 YSYEKL. V trimming: 0 bases; J trimming: 7 bases; junction bases outside the gene matches: 6. The CDR3 is made up of 16 amino acids. This CDR3 reads CASSQDRTGGWNEQFF. CDR3 DNA sequence: TGCGCCAGCAGCCAAGATCGGACAGGGGGTTGGAATGAGCAGTTCTTC.

The chain carries TRBV4-2 and TRBJ2-7, with TRBD2 matching over 8 bases. CDR3 length: 13 amino acids. V shed 1 base and J 6 bases; nucleotides not matched to a gene: 2. The germline V gene has CDR1 LGHNA and CDR2 YNFKEQ. The CDR3 sequence: CASSQVRGGEQYF. The CDR3 nucleotides are TGTGCCAGCAGCCAAGTCCGGGGGGGCGAGCAGTACTTC.

The rearrangement links TRBV6-5 to TRBJ1-5; D gene unclear. Germline V gives CDR1 MNHEY, CDR2 SVGAGI. The germline V and J ends were trimmed by 4 bases and 6 bases, with 13 bases remaining between them. The CDR3 sequence is 14 residues long. CDR3 sequence: CASSFDTLSQPQHF. Here the CDR3 DNA reads TGTGCCAGCAGTTTCGACACTCTGAGTCAGCCCCAGCATTTT.

J is TRBJ2-2 and V is TRBV7-2, with 7 bases lining up with TRBD1. The junction had 10 bases not matched to a gene; V was cut back by 1 base and J by 5 bases. The CDR3 contains 17 residues. Looked up from germline, CDR1 is SGHTA and CDR2 is FQGNSA. CDR3 bases: TGTGCCAGCAGCTTAGTAGGGGGCTTATATGGGACCGGGGAGCTGTTTTTT. It codes for CASSLVGGLYGTGELFF.

This clone has more than one count but fewer than ten. The chain uses TRBV2 and TRBJ2-2; 9 bases agree with TRBD1. Trimming at V came to 5 bases and at J to 13 bases, leaving 11 bases not matched to a gene. Germline CDR1 and CDR2: SNHLY and FYNNEI. CDR3 size: 14 residues. The CDR3 coding sequence is TGTGCCAGCAGTAGTACAGGGGGCGCAAGGACGCTGTTTTTT. Translation gives CASSSTGGARTLFF.

The count of this clone is one. This CDR3 is also generated by other DNA sequences in the sample. The CDR3 protein is CASSYRVNTEAFF. The CDR3 DNA is TGTGCCAGCAGTTATCGAGTGAACACTGAAGCTTTCTTT. The chain is built from TRBV6-5 and TRBJ1-1; D is unresolved. In germline, CDR1 is MNHEY, CDR2 SVGAGI. This CDR3 has 13 residues. Trimming removed 3 bases at V and 0 bases at J, with 5 bases between.

The V gene is TRBV11-2, the J gene TRBJ2-5; the D gene is possibly TRBD2 (6 bases). CDR3 size: 15 residues. Trimming took 5 bases from V and 2 from J, leaving 15 bases between them. From germline, CDR1 is SGHAT and CDR2 FQNNGV. The CDR3, as DNA: TGTGCCAGCAGCCCCCGGGACTCAGTACAAGAGACCCAGTACTTC. Translating gives CASSPRDSVQETQYF.

The chain recombines TRBV5-4 with TRBJ2-7; 9 positions match TRBD1. CDR1 is SGHNT and CDR2 is YYREEE in the germline V gene (reference sequence). V lost 4 bases, J lost 7 bases, and 9 bases stayed unmatched. The CDR3 covers 14 residues. The CDR3 loop is CASSQGQGGVEQYF. The CDR3 coding sequence is TGTGCCAGCAGCCAGGGACAGGGAGGGGTTGAGCAGTACTTC.

This sequence joins TRBV19 and TRBJ1-1; 7 bases match TRBD1. The germline V gene has CDR1 LNHDA and CDR2 SQIVND (reference sequence). There are 15 residues in the CDR3. Trimming took 5 bases from V and 0 from J; bases not matched to a gene: 6. The CDR3, as DNA: TGTGCCAGTAGTTTGACGACAGGGATGAACACTGAAGCTTTCTTT. Its translation: CASSLTTGMNTEAFF. The full variable domain, with the rest looked up from reference TRBV19 and TRBJ1-1, is DGGITQSPKYLFRKEGQNVTLSCEQNLNHDAMYWYRQDPGQGLRLIYYSQIVNDFQKGDIAEGYSVSREKKESFPLTVTSAQKNPTAFYLCASSLTTGMNTEAFFGQGTRLTVV.

The chain couples TRBV6-5 to TRBJ2-5; unclear D gene. The J call may not be correct, given that the DNA end is closer to TRBJ2-7. From germline, CDR1 is MNHEY and CDR2 SVGAGI. The CDR3 contains 14 residues. The CDR3 sequence is CASSLVAASYEQYF. CDR3 sequence (DNA): TGTGCCAGCAGTTTAGTGGCTGCCTCCTACGAGCAGTACTTC.

The rearrangement links TRBV11-3 to TRBJ2-7, with D maybe TRBD2 (5 bases). Trimming left V 8 bases short and J 0 bases short, with 17 bases between. Germline V lookup: CDR1 SGHNT, CDR2 YENEEA. The CDR3 is made up of 15 amino acids. The CDR3 nucleotides are TGTGCCAGCGAACCCCGAGAGGGAAGCTCCTACGAGCAGTACTTC. As protein: CASEPREGSSYEQYF. Full variable domain (missing parts from reference TRBV11-3 and TRBJ2-7): EAGVVQSPRYKIIEKKQPVAFWCNPISGHNTLYWYLQNLGQGPELLIRYENEEAVDDSQLPKDRFSAERLKGVDSTLKIQPAELGDSAVYLCASEPREGSSYEQYFGPGTRLTVT.

The chain links TRBV28 to TRBJ2-3; 8 nucleotides match TRBD1. Germline assignment: CDR1 MDHEN and CDR2 SYDVKM. With V trimmed by 3 bases and J by 6 bases, 8 bases remained unmatched. The CDR3 contains 15 residues. CDR3 in DNA: TGTGCCAGCAGTTTGGCGGGGACAGGCGGGGATACGCAGTATTTT. It is translated as CASSLAGTGGDTQYF.

This chain links TRBV4-3 with TRBJ1-1; no firm D call. This CDR3 comprises 14 residues. V lost 3 bases and J lost 4, with 12 bases in between. Germline assignment: CDR1 LGHNA and CDR2 YSLEER. The DNA for the CDR3 is TGCGCCAGCAGCCAGGGTAAAGGGCCCACTGAAGCTTTCTTT. It specifies CASSQGKGPTEAFF.

The chain couples TRBV7-9 to TRBJ1-5; D is possibly TRBD1 (6 bases). This CDR3 is 17 amino acids long. Germline assignment: CDR1 SEHNR and CDR2 FQNEAQ (reference sequence). Trimming cost V 1 base and J 1 base, with 14 bases left between them. The chain's CDR3 is CASSLGRGGGSNQPQHF. The CDR3 coding sequence is TGTGCCAGCAGCTTAGGAAGGGGGGGCGGAAGCAATCAGCCCCAGCATTTT.

This chain connects TRBV11-2 to TRBJ2-1; no reliable D call. CDR1 and CDR2 from the germline V gene are SGHAT and FQNNGV. V was cut by 0 bases and J by 11 bases, with 14 bases left in between. The CDR3 consists of 14 residues. CDR3 loop: CASSLDPPALKQFF. CDR3 sequence (DNA): TGTGCCAGCAGCTTAGACCCACCGGCTTTGAAGCAGTTCTTC.

The chain couples TRBV7-2 to TRBJ2-1; either TRBD1 or TRBD2 may fit D (5 bases each). Germline V gives CDR1 SGHTA, CDR2 FQGNSA. Trimming left V 4 bases short and J 8 bases short, with 21 bases between. The CDR3 is made up of 16 amino acids. The CDR3 region is CASSSPPGPTGDEQFF. CDR3 nucleotide sequence: TGTGCCAGCAGCTCCCCCCCGGGACCTACGGGCGATGAGCAGTTCTTC. Filled out from reference TRBV7-2 and TRBJ2-1, the complete variable domain reads GAGVSQSPSNKVTEKGKDVELRCDPISGHTALYWYRQSLGQGLEFLIYFQGNSAPDKSGLPSDRFSAERTGGSVSTLTIQRTQQEDSAVYLCASSSPPGPTGDEQFFGPGTRLTVL.

This sequence joins TRBV30 and TRBJ2-3, with 9 bases that match TRBD2. The CDR3 sequence is 15 residues long. From germline, CDR1 is GTSNPN and CDR2 SVGIG (reference sequence). Trimming cost V 0 bases and J 4 bases; bases outside gene matches: 5. The CDR3 is CAWSVGSGGPDTQYF. The CDR3 DNA sequence: TGTGCCTGGAGTGTTGGTAGCGGGGGACCAGATACGCAGTATTTT.